The source of this T cell receptor beta chain is a study of cytomegalovirus exposure and HLA in healthy donors (dated by TCRdb to 2016 to 2017). With regard to the full study: An earlier analysis of more than 550 of the donors reported 276 Gb of sequence data and 95 million to 130 million unique TCR beta sequences obtained from around 180 million T cells. Class I and class II HLA loci were covered by the typing at four-digit resolution. The study aimed to test whether cataloging public T cell receptors could reveal signatures of past pathogen exposure. The study used immunosequencing to profile the T cell repertoires of around 600 subjects and linked those repertoires to cytomegalovirus serostatus. To decide whether each TCR beta V gene segment behaved as functional or pseudogenic, an earlier analysis of over 500 of the donors relied on high-throughput TCR beta sequencing. Of the approximately 400 genotyped donors, 75% to 85% were placed in the genetic ancestry cluster associated with self-reported Caucasian donors. To study patterns of TCR occurrence, a later analysis re-analyzed previously published TCR beta repertoires from under 750 donors and added high-resolution HLA genotyping. Several DR-DQ haplotypes were treated as single units for association and clustering because of strong linkage in the cohort. To predict cytomegalovirus infection status, the study brought together high-throughput TCR immunosequencing, statistical association of individual TCRs with disease status, and machine learning. Donor age, sex, ethnicity and CMV serostatus were compiled alongside the repertoire data. In the later analysis, no new phenotypic data were used to find candidate immune exposures; instead, reliance was placed on TCR beta sequences and their occurrence across donors. An early release that covered more than 550 HLA-typed donors contained around 300 gigabases of sequencing data and 85 million to 100 million unique TCR sequences. Every repertoire in the discovery cohort had been generated on one and the same sequencing platform. The number of donors typed differed by locus, with 629-630 for A, B, C, DRB1 and DQB1, around 500 for DQA1, about 610 for DPA1, and about 450 for DPB1. Along with the roughly 670-subject first cohort, a separate validation cohort of over a hundred different subjects was used. Among some 400 genotyped donors of the cohort, an average of about 220,000 unique TCR beta nucleotide sequences was sequenced per donor, of which roughly 17% were non-productive. In a later genetic analysis, genome-wide SNP genotypes for about 65% of the roughly 670 donors were used, and that subset was treated as a discovery cohort. Paper-wide results and their limitations: Specific HLA alleles were associated with 18,000 or so TCR beta sequences at a false discovery rate of 0.05 in a later analysis. Because HLA typing was missing for some donors at each locus, association tests included only the typed subset. In both the original and validation cohorts, the classifier was reported to diagnose cytomegalovirus status with high specificity and sensitivity. A later genetic analysis reported fewer N-insertions in productive TCRs among donors in an Asian-associated ancestry cluster than the roughly 700-donor mean. A later analysis found that most CMV-associated TCR beta chains appeared HLA-restricted, with HLA associations seemingly driven largely by CMV exposure. In this cohort, only TCR beta chains were sequenced, and detectable features were limited by the absence of alpha or paired-chain data. The earlier analysis of almost 600 of the donors excluded some 16 rarely observed V segments, including chromosome 9 orphons, because counts were too low. According to a later analysis, parvovirus B19, influenza, CMV and Epstein-Barr virus appeared linked to several top co-occurrence clusters. A further reported finding was that TCR beta sequences accurately predicted the HLA-A and HLA-B alleles for most subjects in the first cohort. While some public TCRs were present in many individuals, most TCR sequences turned up only very rarely across donors. The authors suggested that the approach could potentially be extended to other disease states and immunological phenotypes. Broadly in line with IMGT annotations, most TCR beta V segments showed up in productive rearrangements about 90% or about 30% of the time in an earlier analysis of about 500 of the donors. Presence/absence analyses assumed roughly uniform sequencing depth across donors, an assumption that may not hold. The study gave a list of 150 to 200 TCR beta chains associated with cytomegalovirus. When HLA alleles, especially DR and DQ, strongly co-occurred, attributing TCR associations to individual alleles was difficult. Linkage disequilibrium might explain the correlated functional status among segregating V segments, but an unknown experimental factor could not be ruled out. In vitro tests confirmed that a few of the cytomegalovirus-associated TCR beta chains recognize cytomegalovirus antigens. In a later genetic analysis, a missense DCLRE1C variant was associated with V-gene and J-gene trimming of TCR beta chains, and the association was replicated in an independent cohort. Compared with equally common non-associated chains, HLA-associated TCR beta chains in a later analysis were more clonally expanded and had lower generation probabilities. Immune exposure information for the cohort was limited to CMV serostatus. A later analysis found that TCR association rates varied across HLA loci, with DRB1 alleles showing the most associated TCRs and HLA-C alleles the fewest. Some IMGT-functional V segments, including TRBV6-2 and TRBV6-3, could not be distinguished by the 87-base-pair reads and were therefore excluded. A group of highly shared sequence variants was considered likely to be a technical artifact of the sequencing pipeline.

Inclusive of the bounding cysteine and phenylalanine, the CDR3 is 15 residues long. The only DNA kept is the CDR3, 45 bases in frame from the first base. The germline ends are 13 bases apart after V is trimmed by 2 bases and J by 7 bases. CDR1 SGDLS and CDR2 YYNGEE were looked up in the germline V gene. The cohort comprised fewer than 700 healthy bone marrow donors. Cohort members were all nominally healthy when sampled, although unrecorded immune exposures were likely present. The donor tested CMV seropositive and was one of the 289 seropositive cohort members. Every donor gave a peripheral blood sample, and the peripheral blood mononuclear cells from that sample were used for TCR beta sequencing. Genomic DNA extraction from the blood cell samples was performed with the Qiagen DNeasy Blood Extraction Kit. Regarding this clone: Its antigen is unknown. Base qualities are not provided; no much larger clone lies one nucleotide away.

The method behind the library was the immunoSEQ multiplex PCR assay. The multiplex PCR relied on a mix of 60 forward primers for TCR Vbeta segments and 13 reverse primers for TCR Jbeta segments. The CDR3 region of rearranged TCR beta genes was amplified from genomic DNA with a multiplex PCR assay. On the Illumina HiSeq System, the amplified TCR beta libraries were sequenced as 87-base-pair reads. The source study handled its data this way. A later analysis counted tens of millions of unique TCR beta chains across the 640 or so repertoires, and some 12 million of these chains were shared by at least two donors. To remove PCR and sequencing errors, raw reads were error-corrected and collapsed into unique sequences using a nearest-neighbor algorithm that merged closely related sequences. To assign V, D and J gene segments, CDR3 sequences were aligned to IMGT reference sequences. For a sequence to be retained, a match of at least six nucleotides was required to both a V gene segment and a J gene segment. A rearrangement was called productive if the CDR3 had no stop codons and remained in frame with V and J, and every other rearrangement was called non-productive. CDR3 was defined by IMGT convention, running from the second conserved V-encoded cysteine to the conserved J-encoded phenylalanine. In an earlier analysis of just under 600 of the donors, sequences lacking an unambiguous match to a single V gene segment were excluded. In an earlier analysis of around 590 of the donors, a V segment was called functional when productive rearrangements were above 56.7%, and segregating when the standard deviation between donors exceeded 5%. To diagnose cytomegalovirus status from the catalog of TCR beta chain sequences, a statistical classification framework was built. In a later analysis, V and J genes were assigned by comparing TCR nucleotide sequences against IMGT/GENE-DB human TR gene sequences. A later analysis assigned CDR3 sequences and most-parsimonious VDJ recombination scenarios with the TCRdist pipeline. In a later analysis, every TCR beta chain was defined by the combination of its CDR3 amino acid sequence and its V-gene family, and reads without a unique V-gene family were dropped. In a later analysis, nearly 600 highly shared, low-generation-probability nucleotide sequences were removed to address suspected cross-contamination and a sequencing artifact. In a later analysis, a clonal expansion index was calculated for each public chain from normalized within-repertoire ranks of inferred template counts. Generation probabilities in a later analysis came from a VDJ recombination model fitted to out-of-frame rearrangements, and those results were checked against IGoR. In a later analysis, hypergeometric tests were used to score TCR-TCR, TCR-HLA and TCR-CMV co-occurrence, with a repertoire-size bias correction applied to TCR pairs. False discovery rates were estimated in a later analysis by permuting HLA or CMV assignments 20 times. In a later analysis, co-occurring TCRs were grouped with DBSCAN, and TCRdist sequence similarity was added when clustering was performed within HLA-allele-positive subsets. Co-occurrence clustering excluded repertoires with fewer than 30,000 or more than 120,000 public chains, plus five with anomalous nucleotide sharing. TCRdb stores this immuneACCESS table with in-frame sequences only. Part of the clones is absent; in the studies checked, under half of the shortfall reflects unresolved V genes, and no reason is known for the rest. D and trimming were read from the DNA, whereas the V and J calls and clone size are those reported in that table. The sample table holds under 200,000 clones, of which around four fifths were seen once. The ten biggest clones cover approximately 11% of the sample.

Material for sequencing was PBMCs. The sequence joins TRBV9 to TRBJ1-6; D gene: possibly TRBD1, on 6 matching bases. The sequence derives from a man aged 45-65 years in good health and CMV-seropositive. The CDR3 corresponds to CASSVGADRNSPLHF. The sequence in DNA is TGTGCCAGCAGCGTGGGGGCGGACAGAAATTCACCCCTCCACTTT.